This T cell receptor (beta chain) was obtained from a study of control samples from healthy donors and cancer patients. The trim removed 0 bases at V and 9 bases at J, leaving 15 bases unmatched. CDR3 length equals 18 residues. The germline V gene has CDR1 SGHRS and CDR2 YFSETQ. TCRdb's table, derived via immunoSEQ multiplex PCR, lists solely in-frame clones and lacks some. This sample has around 94,000 clones; just over 90% occur once, and the top ten carry less than 4.5%. The sequence derives from a woman aged 18-35 years in good health. Sequenced input: blood. The V gene is TRBV5-1, the J gene TRBJ2-1, with 10 bases lining up with TRBD2. Written as DNA, the CDR3 is TGCGCCAGCAGCTTGGTTTCTCCTAGCGGGGGTGAACCGGGTGAGCAGTTCTTC. Its translation is CASSLVSPSGGEPGEQFF. Combining the CDR3 with reference TRBV5-1 and TRBJ2-1 gives the whole variable domain KAGVTQTPRYLIKTRGQQVTLSCSPISGHRSVSWYQQTPGQGLQFLFEYFSETQRNKGNFPGRFSGRQFSNSRSEMNVSTLELGDSALYLCASSLVSPSGGEPGEQFFGPGTRLTVL.